The clone carrying this T cell receptor (beta chain) has a handful of counts. The data were obtained in a study of regulatory T cells in long-lasting Graves disease. The sample's time point: newly diagnosed GD, antithyroid drugs for less than 3 months. PBMCs provided the RNA from which the TCR library was made. Building of the TCR beta libraries involved iRepertoire HTBI primers and Arm-PCR of CDR3 regions. MiXCR, applied by TCRdb to the multiplex PCR reads, yields one record per CDR3 protein. The repertoire consists of some 600,000 distinct CDR3 sequences, with 15% to 20% occurring once and the leading ten covering 12%. From germline, CDR1 is MDHEN and CDR2 SYDVKM. Trimming cost V 10 bases and J 4 bases, with 23 bases left between them. CDR3 length equals 15 residues. Separately, the same data were catalogued under a study of T cells in Graves' hyperthyroidism and ophthalmopathy. According to that study: Ophthalmopathy got predicted by the model a median roughly 6.1 months before its onset.

The chain combines TRBV28 with TRBJ2-7, with a tentative D call TRBD2 (7 bases). The clonotype was recovered from a man younger than 35 with Graves disease. Material: peripheral blood mononuclear cells (PBMCs), obtained at new diagnosis, from a patient treated with antithyroid drugs. The CDR3 DNA follows: TGTGCCACCCAGCCCCTCGGGGGGCGGGAGTACGAGCAGTACTTC. It codes for CATQPLGGREYEQYF.